Each of the 32 T cell receptor beta chains below was sequenced from the same sample in a study of CD8+CD57+ T cells in acquired aplastic anemia. Genomic DNA constituted the template upon which TCR beta VDJ and CDR3 profiling was performed. One entry per CDR3 protein results from TCRdb running MiXCR on the reads. The sample contains some 220,000 distinct CDR3 sequences, 30% to 35% of which appear only once. Sequencing was done on a sample of sorted CD4+, CD8+, or CD8+CD57+ T cells (not recorded which) from PBMCs. Source of these receptors: a human donor in good health, serving as a control.

V usage is TRBV24-1 and J usage is TRBJ1-6, with no clear D. Looked up from germline, CDR1 is KGHDR and CDR2 is SFDVKD. V lost 6 bases and J 8 bases, leaving 7 bases between the germline ends. CDR3 length equals 12 residues. The CDR3 bases are TGTGCCACCAGTTCCGGGGATTCACCCCTCCACTTT. This sequence encodes CATSSGDSPLHF.

This clonotype was detected only a few times. The chain combines TRBV2 with TRBJ2-7, with D possibly called TRBD1 or TRBD2 (6 bases each). V lost 5 bases, J lost 4 bases, and 15 bases lay in between. This CDR3 spans 14 amino acids. Germline CDR1 and CDR2: SNHLY and FYNNEI. This CDR3 is CASSLYGGGYEQYF. The CDR3 DNA follows: TGTGCCAGCAGTTTGTACGGGGGCGGGTACGAGCAGTACTTC.

This clonotype was seen once. A much bigger clone sits one base away, suggesting this may be a read error. The gene calls are TRBV9 and TRBJ1-1, with a tentative D call TRBD1 (5 bases). CDR3 size: 14 residues. The V gene's germline CDR1 is SGDLS and CDR2 YYNGEE. V lost 4 bases to trimming and J lost 1 base, with 11 bases between them. The CDR3 reads CASSWDGENTEAFF. CDR3 DNA sequence: TGTGCCAGCAGCTGGGACGGCGAGAACACTGAAGCTTTCTTT.

Comments on this clonotype: A much more abundant neighbour one base away suggests this may be a read error. The chain combines TRBV9 with TRBJ2-3, with D hard to call. The V gene's germline CDR1 is SGDLS and CDR2 YYNGEE. Trimming took 3 bases from V and 0 from J, leaving 5 bases between them. This CDR3 is built from 13 residues. The CDR3, as DNA: TGTGCCAGCAGCGCGACTAGCACAGATACGCAGTATTTT. Translation gives CASSATSTDTQYF. Supplemented by reference TRBV9 and TRBJ2-3, the full variable domain reads DSGVTQTPKHLITATGQRVTLRCSPRSGDLSVYWYQQSLDQGLQFLIQYYNGEERAKGNILERFSAQQFPDLHSELNLSSLELGDSALYFCASSATSTDTQYFGPGTRLTVL.

This clonotype was detected once. This may arise from a read error, as a much more abundant clone is one base away. The CDR3 does not close with the conserved phenylalanine or tryptophan, likely indicating a read error. The rearrangement joins TRBV4-1 to TRBJ1-6; unclear D gene. V lost 0 bases to trimming and J lost 12 bases, with 15 bases between them. CDR1 and CDR2 from the germline V gene are MGHRA and YSYEKL. The CDR3 covers 15 residues. The chain's CDR3 is CASSQELHARGPLHL. For the CDR3, the DNA is TGCGCCAGCAGCCAAGAACTACACGCCCGGGGACCCCTCCACCTT.

This clonotype was counted many times. The V and J genes are TRBV6-1 and TRBJ1-1, with D unclear. V was clipped by 6 bases and J by 3 bases, with 11 bases between them. The CDR3 extends over 13 amino acids. Germline CDR1 is MNHNS and CDR2 is SASEGT. CDR3 sequence (DNA): TGTGCCAGCAGGATAAAGGGTGACACTGAAGCTTTCTTT. Its translation: CASRIKGDTEAFF.

There are a few counts of this clonotype. This chain joins TRBV29-1 and TRBJ2-3, with a tentative D call TRBD2 (6 bases). Trimming cost V 1 base and J 1 base, with 9 bases left between them. The length of the CDR3 is 14 residues. Germline V gene lookup returns CDR1 SQVTM and CDR2 ANQGSEA. The CDR3, as DNA: TGCAGCGTTGAAGGAGGGGAGGGCACAGATACGCAGTATTTT. Its translation is CSVEGGEGTDTQYF.

CDR3 bases: TGTGCCAGCAGCTCACAGGGTTTGACAAATTCACCCCTCCACTTT. Translated, it gives CASSSQGLTNSPLHF. This chain joins TRBV5-4 and TRBJ1-6; maybe TRBD1 (6 bases). Germline V lookup: CDR1 SGHNT, CDR2 YYREEE (reference sequence). CDR3 length: 15 amino acids. Trimming removed 3 bases at V and 7 bases at J, with 14 bases between.

This clonotype was seen more than once but under ten times. This sequence may be a read error, since a much larger clone differs from it by one base. The rearrangement uses TRBV19 and TRBJ1-5, with D possibly TRBD1 on 5 matching bases. The germline CDR1 and CDR2 sequences are LNHDA and SQIVND (reference sequence). CDR3 length: 15 amino acids. The chain's CDR3 is CASSRQGWSNQPLHF. CDR3 in DNA: TGTGCCAGTAGTAGGCAGGGATGGTCCAATCAGCCCCTGCATTTT. Complete variable domain (other parts from reference TRBV19 and TRBJ1-5): DGGITQSPKYLFRKEGQNVTLSCEQNLNHDAMYWYRQDPGQGLRLIYYSQIVNDFQKGDIAEGYSVSREKKESFPLTVTSAQKNPTAFYLCASSRQGWSNQPLHFGDGTRLSIL.

The genes are TRBV9 and TRBJ1-6; D is unresolved. The CDR3 sequence is 13 residues long. Germline V gene lookup returns CDR1 SGDLS and CDR2 YYNGEE. V lost 3 bases to trimming and J lost 10 bases, with 11 bases between them. The CDR3 region is CASSATRVSPLHF. CDR3 nucleotides: TGTGCCAGCAGCGCCACTCGGGTCTCACCCCTCCACTTT.

V is TRBV10-3 and J is TRBJ1-3; weak D call: TRBD1 (6 bases). This CDR3 is built from 14 residues. Per the germline V gene, CDR1 is ENHRY and CDR2 is SYGVKD. Trimming left V 10 bases short and J 0 bases short, with 13 bases between. CDR3 nucleotides: TGTGCCAACCTCCGGGACACCTCTGGAAACACCATATATTTT. This codes for CANLRDTSGNTIYF.

There are many counts of this clonotype. The chain uses TRBV11-1 and TRBJ1-6, with D possibly matching TRBD1 (5 bases). Germline lookup yields CDR1 SGHAT and CDR2 FQDESV (reference sequence). Trimming shortened V by 5 bases and J by 9 bases, and 23 bases separated the two germline ends. This CDR3 spans 17 amino acids. CDR3 sequence: CASSPVGGGGVGSPLHF. In DNA form, the CDR3 reads TGTGCCAGCAGCCCCGTCGGGGGGGGAGGGGTCGGTTCACCCCTCCACTTT.

This clonotype was observed many times. The chain employs TRBV20-1 and TRBJ2-6; TRBD1 matches 7 bases. The CDR3 loop spans 13 amino acids. Germline V gives CDR1 DFQATT, CDR2 SNEGSKA (reference sequence). J gave up 4 bases and V 5 bases, and 2 bases lay outside the gene matches. This CDR3 reads CSAGQAGANVLTF. The CDR3 nucleotides are TGCAGTGCTGGACAGGCCGGGGCCAACGTCCTGACTTTC.

On this clonotype: A clone one base away is much larger, so this may be a read error. The rearrangement joins TRBV7-3 to TRBJ1-1; D not certain. Trimming took off 8 bases at V and 1 base at J, with 14 bases between the two ends. CDR3 length: 14 residues. Looked up from germline, CDR1 is SGHTA and CDR2 is FQGTGA. CDR3 nucleotides: TGTGCCAGCGGCCCAGTGGGAGCGAACACTGAAGCTTTCTTT. This encodes CASGPVGANTEAFF.

The sample holds a few counts of this clonotype. The V gene is TRBV7-9, the J gene TRBJ1-4; a possible D gene is TRBD1 (6 bases). The germline CDR1 and CDR2 sequences are SEHNR and FQNEAQ (reference sequence). Trimming cost V 5 bases and J 4 bases, with 11 bases left between them. The CDR3 sequence is 14 residues long. Here the CDR3 DNA reads TGTGCCAGCAGCCCGGACAGAGTTAATGAAAAACTGTTTTTT. This translates into CASSPDRVNEKLFF.

Regarding this clonotype: Likely a read error: the CDR3 ends without its conserved phenylalanine or tryptophan. The chain couples TRBV6-5 to TRBJ2-1; D not certain. Per germline, CDR1 MNHEY and CDR2 SVGAGI. This CDR3 spans 12 amino acids. Trimming removed 0 bases from V and 10 bases from J, with 7 bases in between. The CDR3 bases are TGTGCCAGCAGTTACTCAAACGGGGAGCAGTTCTCC. Its protein is CASSYSNGEQFS.

This clonotype has ten or more counts. The chain couples TRBV29-1 to TRBJ1-5; a possible D gene is TRBD1 (6 bases). This CDR3 comprises 13 residues. Germline CDR1 SQVTM, CDR2 ANQGSEA. Trimming stripped 4 bases from V and 3 bases from J, with 10 bases between. The CDR3 DNA reads TGCAGCGTTGCAGGGGATTACAATCAGCCCCAGCATTTT. This codes for CSVAGDYNQPQHF.

This clonotype was detected many times. CDR3 protein: CASNKNRGGELFF. The CDR3 bases are TGTGCCAGCAACAAGAACCGTGGCGGGGAGCTGTTTTTT. The gene calls are TRBV6-1 and TRBJ2-2; D is unclear. The CDR3 spans 13 residues. Germline V gives CDR1 MNHNS, CDR2 SASEGT. V was trimmed by 7 bases and J by 7 bases, leaving 13 bases between them.

This clonotype was seen more than once but under ten times. Since a much larger clone is just one base distant, this may be a read error. Since the CDR3 does not end with the conserved phenylalanine or tryptophan, this likely comes from a read error. The rearrangement uses TRBV11-2 and TRBJ1-2; 8 bases fit TRBD1. The CDR3 runs to 16 residues. Germline V gene sequence: CDR1 SGHAT, CDR2 FQNNGV. V lost 1 base to trimming and J lost 6 bases; unmatched junction nucleotides: 10. The CDR3 nucleotides read TGTGCCAGCAGCTTAGGTCGAGGACAGGGCTTGGATGGCTACACCCTC. This sequence encodes CASSLGRGQGLDGYTL.

This clonotype appeared a single time. The chain couples TRBV28 to TRBJ1-2; tentatively, D is TRBD1 (6 bases). The CDR3 runs 17 residues. Trimming took off 2 bases at V and 7 bases at J, with 23 bases between the two ends. Per germline, CDR1 MDHEN and CDR2 SYDVKM. In DNA, the CDR3 is TGTGCCAGCAGTTTACCGTATGGGGGCGGGGGTCTTCGTGGCTACACCTTC. Translating it yields CASSLPYGGGGLRGYTF.

The chain has TRBV29-1 and TRBJ1-2; D remains unclear. There are 13 residues in the CDR3. CDR1 and CDR2 (germline): SQVTM, ANQGSEA. Trimming removed 7 bases from V and 2 bases from J, with 14 bases in between. CDR3 protein: CSAVPGANYGYTF. For the CDR3, the DNA is TGCAGCGCCGTCCCGGGAGCGAACTATGGCTACACCTTC.

There are many counts of this clonotype. The chain has TRBV20-1 and TRBJ2-7; 12 bases fit TRBD2. J lost 5 bases, V lost 5 bases, and 4 bases had no gene match. The CDR3 is 13 amino acids. Germline V gives CDR1 DFQATT, CDR2 SNEGSKA (reference sequence). CDR3: CSAPGLAGNEQYF. Here the CDR3 DNA reads TGCAGTGCTCCCGGACTAGCGGGGAACGAGCAGTACTTC.

With regard to this clonotype: A much larger clone lies one base from this, so it may be a read error. This rearrangement joins TRBV20-1 to TRBJ1-2; tentative D call: TRBD1 (5 bases). CDR1 is DFQATT and CDR2 is SNEGSKA in the germline V gene (reference sequence). This CDR3 is 13 amino acids long. Here the CDR3 DNA reads TGCAGTGCTAGGCACAGGTCCAACTATAGCTACACCTTC. Protein sequence: CSARHRSNYSYTF.

This clonotype was recorded at least ten times. V gene TRBV15 combines with J gene TRBJ2-1; 9 bases agree with TRBD1. Germline-derived CDR1 and CDR2 are LNHNV and YYDKDF (reference sequence). The CDR3 is 15 amino acids. Losses at the gene ends were 5 bases for V and 3 bases for J; bases not matched to a gene: 5. The CDR3 sequence: CATSGRDRDYNEQFF. CDR3 coding DNA: TGTGCCACCAGCGGGAGGGACAGGGACTACAATGAGCAGTTCTTC.

This chain joins TRBV6-5 and TRBJ2-3; D is unresolved. Trimming removed 2 bases from V and 4 bases from J, with 10 bases in between. The V gene's germline CDR1 is MNHEY and CDR2 SVGAGI. This CDR3 is 14 amino acids long. CDR3 sequence reads: CASSYTRGADTQYF. The CDR3 DNA sequence: TGTGCCAGCAGTTACACCCGAGGAGCAGATACGCAGTATTTT.

V gene TRBV3-1 combines with J gene TRBJ2-2; D call uncertain. Germline V CDR1 and CDR2: LGHDT, YNNKEL (reference sequence). V lost 6 bases to trimming and J lost 3 bases, with 8 bases between them. The CDR3 totals 13 residues. The DNA of the CDR3 is TGTGCCAGCAGACCCCGTCACACCGGGGAGCTGTTTTTT. Protein: CASRPRHTGELFF.

This clonotype has just a few counts. This chain connects TRBV4-1 to TRBJ1-2, with D tentatively TRBD1 (5 bases). Trimming removed 0 bases from V and 7 bases from J, with 24 bases in between. Looked up from germline, CDR1 is MGHRA and CDR2 is YSYEKL. The CDR3 contains 18 residues. The CDR3 loop is CASSQEGVAGHTRGGYTF. The CDR3 DNA reads as TGCGCCAGCAGCCAAGAAGGGGTAGCAGGTCACACGAGGGGTGGCTACACCTTC.

V is TRBV19 and J is TRBJ2-7; the D call may be TRBD1 or TRBD2 (6 bases each). V lost 3 bases, J lost 2 bases, and 11 bases lay in between. CDR3 length: 14 amino acids. Germline V gives CDR1 LNHDA, CDR2 SQIVND (reference sequence). The CDR3 nucleotides are TGTGCCAGTAGTATTGGGGGGCTCCCCTACGAGCAGTACTTC. Encoded protein: CASSIGGLPYEQYF.

Many counts were recorded for this clonotype. The gene calls are TRBV7-9 and TRBJ2-7, with a possible D match to TRBD2 (5 bases). Germline CDR1 is SEHNR and CDR2 is FQNEAQ (reference sequence). The CDR3 has 13 residues. Between the trimmed V and J ends, which lost 5 bases and 3 bases, there was a span of 11 bases. This CDR3 reads CASSQDGDYEQYF. For the CDR3, the DNA is TGTGCCAGCAGCCAGGACGGGGACTACGAGCAGTACTTC.

Details on this clonotype: This may arise from a read error, as a much more abundant clone is one base away. J is TRBJ1-5 and V is TRBV11-1; TRBD1 aligns across 9 bases. Germline V gene sequence: CDR1 SGHAT, CDR2 FQDESV (reference sequence). This CDR3 region has 18 residues. Trimming at V came to 1 base and at J to 6 bases, leaving 13 bases not matched to a gene. This CDR3 reads CASSLVGGQGSRTQPQHF. For the CDR3, the DNA is TGTGCCAGCAGCTTAGTTGGCGGACAGGGGTCTCGCACTCAGCCCCAGCATTTT.

On this clonotype: A junction boundary mismatches the germline segment, possibly from a read error. This chain uses TRBV10-1 with TRBJ2-1; 12 bases align to TRBD2. The CDR3 has 14 residues. Germline V lookup: CDR1 WNHNN, CDR2 SYGVQD (reference sequence). The CDR3 protein is CASSQTSGSNEQFF. The CDR3 nucleotides read TGTGCCAGCAGCCAGACTAGCGGGAGCAATGAGCAGTTCTTC.

The chain joins TRBV2 to TRBJ2-7; no definite D call. CDR3 length: 14 amino acids. The V gene's germline CDR1 is SNHLY and CDR2 FYNNEI. Trimming cost V 6 bases and J 1 base, with 13 bases left between them. Written as DNA, the CDR3 is TGTGCCAGCAGCTTACTCCTATCTTCCTACGAGCAGTACTTC. It codes for CASSLLLSSYEQYF.